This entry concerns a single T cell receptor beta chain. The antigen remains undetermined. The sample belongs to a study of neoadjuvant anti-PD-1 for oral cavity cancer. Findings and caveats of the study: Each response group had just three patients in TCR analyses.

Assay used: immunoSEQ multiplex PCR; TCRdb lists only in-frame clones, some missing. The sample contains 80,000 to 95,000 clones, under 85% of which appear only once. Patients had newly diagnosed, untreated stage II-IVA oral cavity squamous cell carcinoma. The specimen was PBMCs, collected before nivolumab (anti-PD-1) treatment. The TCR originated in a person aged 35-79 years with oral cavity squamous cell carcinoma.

The CDR3, as DNA: TGCAGTGCTTCGGGTGGGTTTGAAGCTTTCTTT. Protein: CSASGGFEAFF. This sequence joins TRBV20-1 and TRBJ1-1; D uncertain. V lost 5 bases, J lost 7 bases, and 11 bases lay in between. Germline V gene lookup returns CDR1 DFQATT and CDR2 SNEGSKA (reference sequence). This CDR3 region has 11 residues.